The 18 T cell receptor beta chains given below trace back to one sample, sequenced in a study of cytomegalovirus exposure and HLA in healthy donors. Primers for the PCR totalled 60 Vbeta and 13 Jbeta. Clones were sequenced by immunoSEQ multiplex PCR, and TCRdb holds only the in-frame ones, with some missing. The sample holds roughly 86,000 clones, just over 70% seen once. The sequencing sample was made of PBMCs. The receptors derive from a man aged 55 to 70 in good health and CMV-seronegative.

The chain is built from TRBV11-2 and TRBJ2-3; perhaps TRBD1 as D (5 bases). This CDR3 is 15 amino acids long. The V end lost 2 bases, the J end lost 1 base, and 10 bases lay between the germline ends. Germline CDR1 and CDR2: SGHAT and FQNNGV. Here the CDR3 reads CASSLNQGGTDTQYF. The CDR3 nucleotides are TGTGCCAGCAGCTTAAACCAGGGCGGCACAGATACGCAGTATTTT.

The CDR3, as DNA: TGTGCCTGGGGAGTAGGCCTGACAGATACGCAGTATTTT. Amino acids: CAWGVGLTDTQYF. This rearrangement joins TRBV30 to TRBJ2-3; no firm D call. V dropped 5 bases and J dropped 3 bases, with 12 bases sitting between them. Germline lookup yields CDR1 GTSNPN and CDR2 SVGIG (reference sequence). The CDR3 sequence is 13 residues long.

V is TRBV21-1 and J is TRBJ2-7; the DNA was not compared with TRBD2, the D call given in the table. TRBV21-1 is assigned pseudogene status. The CDR3 is made up of 12 amino acids. This CDR3 is CASPTPSYEQYF. The CDR3 DNA is TGTGCCAGCCCTACGCCATCCTACGAGCAGTACTTC.

V and J are TRBV7-6 and TRBJ2-5; a possible D gene is TRBD2 (5 bases). Germline values: CDR1 SGHVS, CDR2 FNYEAQ. Trimming removed 5 bases from V and 4 bases from J, with 11 bases in between. The CDR3 runs 13 residues. This CDR3 reads CASSTGSGETQYF. For the CDR3, the DNA is TGTGCCAGCAGCACGGGGTCGGGAGAGACCCAGTACTTC. The whole variable domain, filled in from reference TRBV7-6 and TRBJ2-5, reads GAGVSQSPRYKVTKRGQDVALRCDPISGHVSLYWYRQALGQGPEFLTYFNYEAQQDKSGLPNDRFSAERPEGSISTLTIQRTEQRDSAMYRCASSTGSGETQYFGPGTRLLVL.

Only a few counts were recorded for this clone. This chain links TRBV10-3 with TRBJ1-6; tentatively, D is TRBD1 (5 bases). V shed 6 bases and J shed 8 bases, with 20 bases lying between them. The germline V gene encodes CDR1 ENHRY and CDR2 SYGVKD. CDR3 size: 16 residues. CDR3 DNA: TGTGCCATCAGCGCTCCTAGGGGAAGGGGCGATTCACCCCTCCACTTT. It codes for CAISAPRGRGDSPLHF.

The chain is built from TRBV11-2 and TRBJ1-1; D possibly corresponds to TRBD1 (6 bases). Trimming shortened V by 4 bases and J by 3 bases, and 9 bases separated the two germline ends. In germline, CDR1 is SGHAT, CDR2 FQNNGV. The CDR3 has 13 residues. This CDR3 reads CASSYRQDTEAFF. CDR3 DNA: TGTGCCAGCAGCTACCGACAGGACACTGAAGCTTTCTTT. The complete variable domain, with remaining parts taken from reference TRBV11-2 and TRBJ1-1, reads EAGVAQSPRYKIIEKRQSVAFWCNPISGHATLYWYQQILGQGPKLLIQFQNNGVVDDSQLPKDRFSAERLKGVDSTLKIQPAKLEDSAVYLCASSYRQDTEAFFGQGTRLTVV.

J is TRBJ1-4 and V is TRBV5-8, with a weak D call TRBD1 (5 bases). Germline CDR1 and CDR2: SGHTS and YDEGEE. The CDR3 has 16 amino acids. V shed 1 base and J shed 6 bases, with 16 bases lying between them. In DNA form, the CDR3 reads TGTGCCAGCAGCTTGATGGCAGGGATTCTCGATGAAAAACTGTTTTTT. Amino acids: CASSLMAGILDEKLFF. The complete variable domain, with remaining parts taken from reference TRBV5-8 and TRBJ1-4, reads EAGVTQSPTHLIKTRGQQATLRCSPISGHTSVYWYQQALGLGLQFLLWYDEGEERNRGNFPPRFSGRQFPNYSSELNVNALELEDSALYLCASSLMAGILDEKLFFGSGTQLSVL.

The V and J genes are TRBV27 and TRBJ2-7; 8 nucleotides match TRBD2. The V gene end was trimmed by 8 bases and the J gene end by 4 bases; junction bases not matched to a gene: 7. CDR1 and CDR2 from the germline V gene are MNHEY and SMNVEV (reference sequence). CDR3 size: 13 residues. DNA of the CDR3: TGTGCCAGCGGGTCCAGCGGGAGTTACGAGCAGTACTTC. This encodes CASGSSGSYEQYF.

The V gene is TRBV29-1, the J gene TRBJ2-2; D may be TRBD2 (5 bases). The CDR3 loop spans 13 amino acids. Germline lookup yields CDR1 SQVTM and CDR2 ANQGSEA. With 4 bases removed from V and 3 bases from J, the gap between germline ends came to 9 bases. The CDR3 spells CSVAEGYTGELFF. CDR3 nucleotide sequence: TGCAGCGTTGCCGAGGGCTACACCGGGGAGCTGTTTTTT.

The J gene is TRBJ1-4, the V gene TRBV14; 7 bases are a match to TRBD1. Trimming cost V 4 bases and J 8 bases; bases outside gene matches: 10. The length of the CDR3 is 15 residues. CDR1 is SGHDN, CDR2 FVKESK, per germline. CDR3 bases: TGTGCCAGCAGCCGTACAGGGGCGAGTCGCGAAAAACTGTTTTTT. Protein product: CASSRTGASREKLFF.

The V call is TRBV18, the J call TRBJ2-7; a possible D gene is TRBD2 (5 bases). V was trimmed by 0 bases and J by 3 bases, leaving 15 bases between them. The CDR3 is 16 amino acids. Per the germline V gene, CDR1 is KGHSH and CDR2 is LQKENI. CDR3: CASSPPELGVRYEQYF. The CDR3 DNA follows: TGTGCCAGCTCACCACCAGAGCTCGGGGTTCGCTACGAGCAGTACTTC.

The chain carries TRBV29-1 and TRBJ2-1; 10 bases fit TRBD1. CDR1 and CDR2 from the germline V gene are SQVTM and ANQGSEA. V shed 7 bases, J shed 5 bases, and the junction held 5 bases outside the gene matches. This CDR3 region has 13 residues. CDR3 coding DNA: TGCAGCGCCCGGACAGGGGGGGACAATGAGCAGTTCTTC. Translating it yields CSARTGGDNEQFF.

In nucleotides, the CDR3 is TGTGCCAGCAGCCCCGAGGCGGAAGTTAATTCACCCCTCCACTTT. The encoded protein is CASSPEAEVNSPLHF. This rearrangement joins TRBV5-4 to TRBJ1-6; D is unresolved. This CDR3 contains 15 residues. Germline CDR1 SGHNT, CDR2 YYREEE (reference sequence). V lost 4 bases and J lost 6, with 14 bases in between.

The chain joins TRBV7-2 to TRBJ1-1; TRBD1 aligns across 9 bases. The V gene end was trimmed by 4 bases and the J gene end by 1 base; junction bases not matched to a gene: 1. The CDR3 consists of 14 residues. Germline-derived CDR1 and CDR2 are SGHTA and FQGNSA. This CDR3 is CASSSDRGNTEAFF. DNA for the CDR3: TGTGCCAGCAGCTCGGACAGGGGGAACACTGAAGCTTTCTTT.

This clone has just a few counts. The chain joins TRBV5-4 to TRBJ2-6, with D possibly being TRBD2 (5 bases). The CDR3 totals 15 residues. Trimming stripped 1 base from V and 2 bases from J, with 7 bases between. Germline V gene sequence: CDR1 SGHNT, CDR2 YYREEE (reference sequence). CDR3 coding DNA: TGTGCCAGCAGCTTGTCGGGAACTGGGGCCAACGTCCTGACTTTC. Amino acids: CASSLSGTGANVLTF.

The V gene is TRBV5-4, the J gene TRBJ2-2; D is possibly TRBD1 (6 bases). Germline CDR1 SGHNT, CDR2 YYREEE (reference sequence). This CDR3 region has 14 residues. The V gene lost 3 bases and the J gene lost 6 bases, with 12 bases spanning the gap. The CDR3 region is CASSSAKGAGELFF. The CDR3 nucleotides read TGTGCCAGCAGCTCGGCAAAGGGGGCCGGGGAGCTGTTTTTT.

The genes are TRBV6-1 and TRBJ1-5, with 11 bases fitting TRBD1. The CDR3 length is 14 residues. J lost 5 bases, V lost 6 bases, and 3 bases had no gene match. Germline CDR1 is MNHNS and CDR2 is SASEGT. The CDR3: CASSKDRGHQPQHF. CDR3 sequence (DNA): TGTGCCAGCAGCAAGGACAGGGGGCATCAGCCCCAGCATTTT.

The V and J genes are TRBV7-2 and TRBJ2-7, with 8 bases aligning to TRBD2. The CDR3 totals 13 residues. V shed 4 bases and J 4 bases; nucleotides not matched to a gene: 3. Looked up from germline, CDR1 is SGHTA and CDR2 is FQGNSA. In DNA form, the CDR3 reads TGTGCCAGCAGCTCCGGGGGGGCATACGAGCAGTACTTC. Translating gives CASSSGGAYEQYF.